These 32 T cell receptor beta chains share one sample of origin, sequenced in a study of metastatic and nonmetastatic thyroid tumors. Before thyroid surgery, none of the patients had received any treatment. TCRdb redid the clone calls on the PCR reads using MiXCR. Of about 35,000 clones listed, approximately 19% are singletons. Sequencing input: blood. These receptor sequences come from a female donor with papillary thyroid cancer or a benign thyroid nodule (not recorded which). Some clones in this sample may be carry-over from other donors' samples.

This clone was counted ten times or more. This chain uses TRBV5-1 with TRBJ2-1, with D perhaps being TRBD1 or TRBD2 (5 bases each). Looked up from germline, CDR1 is SGHRS and CDR2 is YFSETQ. The CDR3 is 15 residues long. Trimming took off 4 bases at V and 0 bases at J, with 11 bases between the two ends. The CDR3 nucleotides are TGCGCCAGCAGCGGCAGGGAGAGCTCCTACAATGAGCAGTTCTTC. This translates into CASSGRESSYNEQFF.

The sample holds many counts of this clone. The V gene is TRBV2, the J gene TRBJ2-3, with 14 bases that match TRBD2. CDR1 and CDR2 from the germline V gene are SNHLY and FYNNEI. Trimming took 1 base from V and 4 from J; bases not matched to a gene: 7. The CDR3 length is 18 residues. The CDR3 nucleotides are TGTGCCAGCAGTGAAGAGGGGACTAGCGGGAGCGGGGCAGATACGCAGTATTTT. Translating it yields CASSEEGTSGSGADTQYF. The full variable domain, in which reference TRBV2 and TRBJ2-3 provide the parts outside the CDR3, is EPEVTQTPSHQVTQMGQEVILRCVPISNHLYFYWYRQILGQKVEFLVSFYNNEISEKSEIFDDQFSVERPDGSNFTLKIRSTKLEDSAMYFCASSEEGTSGSGADTQYFGPGTRLTVL.

This clone was found many times. The chain uses TRBV5-8 and TRBJ2-1, with unresolved D. The V gene's germline CDR1 is SGHTS and CDR2 YDEGEE. Trimming left V 0 bases short and J 3 bases short, with 10 bases between. CDR3 size: 15 residues. The CDR3 loop reads CASSLGERLYNEQFF. CDR3 coding DNA: TGTGCCAGCAGCTTGGGCGAGCGCCTCTACAATGAGCAGTTCTTC.

This clone was recorded a few times. This may come from a read error, since a much larger clone is one base off. This sequence joins TRBV6-2 or TRBV6-3 and TRBJ1-2; D is undetermined. Per germline, CDR1 MNHEY and CDR2 SVGEGT. The CDR3 sequence is 13 residues long. The CDR3: CTSSYVRYCGYTF. The CDR3 bases are TGTACCAGCAGTTATGTCCGCTACTGTGGCTACACCTTC.

For this clone: A read error may be the cause here, since a much bigger clone is one base away. The V call is TRBV29-1, the J call TRBJ1-2, with unresolved D. The V and J ends lost 6 bases and 5 bases respectively, with 7 bases between them. CDR1 is SQVTM and CDR2 is ANQGSEA in the germline V gene. The CDR3 is 10 residues long. In nucleotides, the CDR3 is TGCAGCGTCAAGACATATGGCTACACCTTC. It codes for CSVKTYGYTF.

This clone was recorded many times. This sample also contains other DNA sequences that code for the same CDR3. This chain connects TRBV20-1 to TRBJ2-2; D may be TRBD1 (5 bases). The CDR3 is 13 residues long. The germline V gene encodes CDR1 DFQATT and CDR2 SNEGSKA (reference sequence). Trimming stripped 2 bases from V and 4 bases from J, with 8 bases between. The CDR3 region has the DNA TGCAGTGCTAGACAGGGTACCACCGGGGAGCTGTTTTTT. This sequence encodes CSARQGTTGELFF.

This clone was seen repeatedly, ten times or more. The chain links TRBV20-1 to TRBJ2-1; the D gene could be TRBD1 or TRBD2 (6 bases each). The germline V gene has CDR1 DFQATT and CDR2 SNEGSKA (reference sequence). The CDR3 sequence is 15 residues long. Trimming shortened V by 3 bases and J by 7 bases, and 19 bases separated the two germline ends. The CDR3 coding sequence is TGCAGTGCTAGGCCCCCGTCTAGAGGGGGGAATGAGCAGTTCTTC. It specifies CSARPPSRGGNEQFF.

V gene TRBV30 combines with J gene TRBJ1-1, with D possibly TRBD1 on 5 matching bases. The germline CDR1 and CDR2 sequences are GTSNPN and SVGIG (reference sequence). V gave up 0 bases and J gave up 3 bases, with 14 bases separating them. The CDR3 is made up of 15 amino acids. The CDR3 DNA reads as TGTGCCTGGAGTGTACAATTCTGGGGCGACACTGAAGCTTTCTTT. Translation: CAWSVQFWGDTEAFF.

The chain uses TRBV20-1 and TRBJ1-1; TRBD1 matches 7 bases. The J segment lost 11 bases and the V segment lost 5 bases, leaving 11 bases of the junction unmatched. CDR1 DFQATT and CDR2 SNEGSKA come from the germline V gene (reference sequence). The CDR3 extends over 12 amino acids. DNA of the CDR3: TGCAGTGCTCCCCGGAGGGGGCCCCGGGCTTTCTTT. Its translation is CSAPRRGPRAFF.

With regard to this clone: Since no conserved phenylalanine or tryptophan closes the CDR3, a read error is the likely cause. As DNA, the CDR3 is TGTGCCAGCAGTTTGATCGATGATGGCTACACCTCC. Amino acids: CASSLIDDGYTS. The V gene is TRBV5-6, the J gene TRBJ1-2; D not certain. The CDR3 length is 12 residues. Per germline, CDR1 SGHDT and CDR2 YYEEEE. The V gene lost 5 bases and the J gene lost 6 bases, with 11 bases spanning the gap.

By share of the sample, this clone is medium-sized. This rearrangement joins TRBV6-1 to TRBJ1-2; D gene unclear. Germline V gene sequence: CDR1 MNHNS, CDR2 SASEGT. The CDR3 runs 15 residues. Between the trimmed V and J ends, which lost 0 bases and 4 bases, there was a span of 12 bases. The CDR3 here is CASSEASQGRYGYTF. The CDR3 DNA reads TGTGCCAGCAGTGAAGCATCACAAGGACGCTATGGCTACACCTTC.

Many counts were recorded for this clone. The chain combines TRBV18 with TRBJ1-1; 7 nucleotides agree with TRBD1. The junction had 2 bases not matched to a gene; V was cut back by 4 bases and J by 6 bases. This CDR3 spans 12 amino acids. Germline lookup yields CDR1 KGHSH and CDR2 LQKENI. CDR3 amino acids: CASSQGAPEAFF. Written as DNA, the CDR3 is TGTGCCAGCTCACAGGGGGCGCCTGAAGCTTTCTTT.

The rearrangement uses TRBV19 and TRBJ2-7, with 12 bases aligning to TRBD2. The CDR3 is made up of 19 amino acids. The V and J ends lost 5 bases and 1 base, in that order; junction bases with no gene match: 15. Germline CDR1 and CDR2: LNHDA and SQIVND (reference sequence). The CDR3 region is CASSALTSGSGSGSYEQYF. CDR3 DNA: TGTGCCAGTAGTGCCTTGACTAGCGGGAGTGGTAGCGGATCCTACGAGCAGTACTTC.

The chain joins TRBV5-6 to TRBJ2-1, with D possibly being TRBD2 (5 bases). Trimming shortened V by 4 bases and J by 8 bases, and 7 bases separated the two germline ends. Germline-derived CDR1 and CDR2 are SGHDT and YYEEEE. The CDR3 runs to 11 residues. This chain's CDR3 is CASSEEDEQFF. In DNA, the CDR3 is TGTGCCAGCAGCGAGGAGGATGAGCAGTTCTTC.

A word on this clone: A much larger clone lies a single base off, so this may be a read error. The rearrangement uses TRBV19 and TRBJ2-6, with D perhaps given as TRBD1 or TRBD2 (6 bases each). Germline V gives CDR1 LNHDA, CDR2 SQIVND (reference sequence). This CDR3 comprises 15 residues. The CDR3 DNA follows: TGTGCCAGTCAAGGGGGGAGCTCTGGGTCCAACGTCCTGACTTTC. The encoded protein is CASQGGSSGSNVLTF. The full variable domain, its missing parts supplied by reference TRBV19 and TRBJ2-6, is DGGITQSPKYLFRKEGQNVTLSCEQNLNHDAMYWYRQDPGQGLRLIYYSQIVNDFQKGDIAEGYSVSREKKESFPLTVTSAQKNPTAFYLCASQGGSSGSNVLTFGAGSRLTVL.

This clone was seen many times. The chain joins TRBV4-3 to TRBJ2-1, with D perhaps given as TRBD1 or TRBD2 (5 bases each). Trimming removed 3 bases from V and 9 bases from J, with 18 bases in between. CDR1 LGHNA and CDR2 YSLEER come from the germline V gene. This CDR3 is built from 15 residues. The CDR3, as DNA: TGCGCCAGCAGCCAGACCACCCGGGGCGACAGTGAGCAGTTCTTC. Residues: CASSQTTRGDSEQFF.

This clone was found many times. Other DNA sequences from this sample encode an identical CDR3 as well. The rearrangement joins TRBV2 to TRBJ1-2, with 8 bases fitting TRBD1. The CDR3 has 14 residues. V lost 6 bases and J lost 6; bases outside the gene matches: 9. Per the germline V gene, CDR1 is SNHLY and CDR2 is FYNNEI. The DNA for the CDR3 is TGTGCCAGCAGCCCCCTCCAGGGGGCCGATGGCTACACCTTC. It encodes CASSPLQGADGYTF.

This clone was seen only once. A junction end diverges from the germline sequence, so it may reflect a read error. This chain uses TRBV5-1 with TRBJ2-7; possibly TRBD1 for D (5 bases). In germline, CDR1 is SGHRS, CDR2 YFSETQ. The CDR3 has 16 residues. The DNA of the CDR3 is TGTGCCAGCAGCTTGAAGGGGTGCGAGAGCTCCTACGAGCAGTACTTC. Protein: CASSLKGCESSYEQYF.

In this sample, this clone turned up many times. The chain carries TRBV18 and TRBJ2-7; D tentatively fits TRBD1 or TRBD2 (5 bases each). The CDR3 spans 14 residues. Germline V gives CDR1 KGHSH, CDR2 LQKENI. The V end lost 5 bases, the J end lost 4 bases, and 15 bases lay between the germline ends. CDR3 sequence (DNA): TGTGCCAGCTCAAGATCCGGGACCCCGTACGAGCAGTACTTC. Translating gives CASSRSGTPYEQYF.

For this clone: Its ends do not fully match the called genes, so a read error is possible. The V call is TRBV20-1, the J call TRBJ1-1, with D uncertain. CDR3 length: 13 residues. Germline V gene sequence: CDR1 DFQATT, CDR2 SNEGSKA (reference sequence). The chain's CDR3 is CSARRVGNNEAFF. The CDR3 coding sequence is TGCAGTGCTAGAAGGGTGGGGAACAATGAAGCTTTCTTT.

This clone was recorded a few times. The J gene is TRBJ2-3, the V gene TRBV5-6; D is unresolved. CDR3 length: 16 amino acids. The germline V gene encodes CDR1 SGHDT and CDR2 YYEEEE. The V gene lost 0 bases and the J gene lost 0 bases, with 11 bases spanning the gap. The CDR3 nucleotides read TGTGCCAGCAGCTTGGCCCTTTCCCCAAGCACAGATACGCAGTATTTT. It encodes CASSLALSPSTDTQYF.

This clone was counted at least ten times. This same CDR3 is encoded by further DNA sequences in the sample. The chain combines TRBV5-1 with TRBJ2-1, with D perhaps given as TRBD1 or TRBD2 (5 bases each). V was pared by 0 bases and J by 5 bases, with 18 bases between. The germline CDR1 and CDR2 sequences are SGHRS and YFSETQ. The CDR3 consists of 17 residues. For the CDR3, the DNA is TGCGCCAGCAGCTTGGCGGGGCTCCAGGGTGGGAACAATGAGCAGTTCTTC. It specifies CASSLAGLQGGNNEQFF.

This clone appeared a single time. This rearrangement joins TRBV20-1 to TRBJ2-2; the D gene is possibly TRBD2 (5 bases). The CDR3 length is 13 residues. Looked up from germline, CDR1 is DFQATT and CDR2 is SNEGSKA (reference sequence). Trimming cost V 7 bases and J 6 bases, with 15 bases left between them. CDR3 nucleotide sequence: TGCAGTGTCCGCGGGTCGGCCGCCGGGGAGCTGTTTTTT. Encoded protein: CSVRGSAAGELFF.

This clone was recorded many times. The rearrangement links TRBV12-3 or TRBV12-4 to TRBJ2-7, with D perhaps matching TRBD2 (5 bases). There are 15 residues in the CDR3. V lost 2 bases and J 0 bases, leaving 11 bases between the germline ends. The CDR3 nucleotides read TGTGCCAGCAGTTTATTGGGAGTTTACTCCTACGAGCAGTACTTC. It is translated as CASSLLGVYSYEQYF.

This clone came up a few times. The genes are TRBV28 and TRBJ1-6; D gene unclear. The germline V gene encodes CDR1 MDHEN and CDR2 SYDVKM. The CDR3 extends over 17 amino acids. V dropped 6 bases and J dropped 14 bases, with 29 bases sitting between them. The CDR3 region is CASSPPLGRAVQSSLHF. CDR3 in DNA: TGTGCCAGCAGCCCCCCTCTTGGCCGGGCTGTCCAGTCATCCCTCCACTTT.

This clone has a count of ten or more. V gene TRBV5-1 combines with J gene TRBJ1-4, with 7 bases that match TRBD1. The germline CDR1 and CDR2 sequences are SGHRS and YFSETQ. Germline trimming cut 4 bases from V and 2 bases from J; bases unmatched to any gene: 11. The CDR3 has 17 residues. Here the CDR3 DNA reads TGCGCCAGCAGCCGTACAGGGGTGGAAAGGACTAATGAAAAACTGTTTTTT. Translating it yields CASSRTGVERTNEKLFF.

The chain recombines TRBV28 with TRBJ1-1, with D tentatively TRBD1 (5 bases). The CDR3 is made up of 12 amino acids. V was cut by 7 bases and J by 8 bases, with 14 bases left in between. Germline V gene lookup returns CDR1 MDHEN and CDR2 SYDVKM. DNA of the CDR3: TGTGCCAGCATTCTGGTACAGGCCGAAGCTTTCTTT. Its translation: CASILVQAEAFF.

This clone is labeled medium-sized. This sample also contains other DNA sequences that code for the same CDR3. This chain links TRBV6-1 with TRBJ1-2; no definite D call. The germline V and J ends were trimmed by 0 bases and 7 bases, with 12 bases remaining between them. CDR1 and CDR2 from the germline V gene are MNHNS and SASEGT. CDR3 length equals 14 residues. CDR3 amino acids: CASSEASGGGGYTF. CDR3 in DNA: TGTGCCAGCAGTGAAGCCTCGGGTGGCGGTGGCTACACCTTC.

In its sample, this clone was seen many times. The genes are TRBV5-1 and TRBJ2-3; TRBD1 is a possible D gene (6 bases). CDR3 length: 13 residues. Germline CDR1 and CDR2: SGHRS and YFSETQ. V lost 7 bases to trimming and J lost 2 bases, with 11 bases between them. The CDR3: CASRDTFTDTQYF. The DNA for the CDR3 is TGCGCCAGCCGGGACACTTTCACAGATACGCAGTATTTT.

In its sample, this clone was seen many times. This CDR3 is also generated by other DNA sequences in the sample. The V call is TRBV2, the J call TRBJ2-3; TRBD2 might be the D (5 bases). The germline V gene encodes CDR1 SNHLY and CDR2 FYNNEI. The CDR3 consists of 14 residues. Trimming cost V 7 bases and J 1 base, with 12 bases left between them. The CDR3 region has the DNA TGTGCCAGCAAGGACTTCCAGGGCACAGATACGCAGTATTTT. Translating it yields CASKDFQGTDTQYF.

The CDR3 DNA reads TGTGCCAGCAGTTTATTACAGGGTGTCACTGAAGCTTTCTTT. This encodes CASSLLQGVTEAFF. V usage is TRBV12-3 or TRBV12-4 and J usage is TRBJ1-1, with D tentatively TRBD1 (6 bases). V was cut by 2 bases and J by 4 bases, with 11 bases left in between. The CDR3 extends over 14 amino acids.

This clone was recorded a few times. This may come from a read error, since a much larger clone is one base off. The V and J genes are TRBV7-3 and TRBJ2-1; D possibly corresponds to TRBD2 (5 bases). Trimming took off 2 bases at V and 2 bases at J, with 10 bases between the two ends. The CDR3 sequence is 15 residues long. Germline CDR1 is SGHTA and CDR2 is FQGTGA. The DNA for the CDR3 is TGTGCCAGCAGCTTATCGGGATGGCCCTACAATGAGCAGTTCTTC. This codes for CASSLSGWPYNEQFF.